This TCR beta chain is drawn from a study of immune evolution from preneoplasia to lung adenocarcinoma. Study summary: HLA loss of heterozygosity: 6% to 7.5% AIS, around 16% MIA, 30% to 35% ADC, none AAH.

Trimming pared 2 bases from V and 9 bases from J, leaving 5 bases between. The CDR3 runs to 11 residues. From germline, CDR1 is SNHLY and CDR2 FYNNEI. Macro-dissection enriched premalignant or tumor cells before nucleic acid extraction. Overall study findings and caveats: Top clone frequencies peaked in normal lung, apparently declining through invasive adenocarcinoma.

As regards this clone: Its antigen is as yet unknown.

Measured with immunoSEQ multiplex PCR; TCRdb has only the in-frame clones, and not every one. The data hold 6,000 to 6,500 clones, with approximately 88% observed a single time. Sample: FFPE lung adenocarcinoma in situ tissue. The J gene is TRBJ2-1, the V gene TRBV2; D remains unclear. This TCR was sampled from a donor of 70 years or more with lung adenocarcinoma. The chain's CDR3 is CASSELVEQFF. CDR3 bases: TGTGCCAGCAGTGAATTGGTTGAGCAGTTCTTC. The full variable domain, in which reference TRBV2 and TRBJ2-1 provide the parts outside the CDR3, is EPEVTQTPSHQVTQMGQEVILRCVPISNHLYFYWYRQILGQKVEFLVSFYNNEISEKSEIFDDQFSVERPDGSNFTLKIRSTKLEDSAMYFCASSELVEQFFGPGTRLTVL.